This T cell receptor (beta chain) was captured in a study of cytomegalovirus exposure and HLA in healthy donors. On the study more broadly: T cells numbering around 170 million yielded 117 million unique TCR beta sequences in an earlier analysis.

Findings of the study overall: A highly shared variant cluster was judged a likely technical artifact. About 87% or about 30% of the time was how often most TCR beta V segments were productive, according to an earlier analysis.

As concerns this clone: Antigen unknown.

The CDR3 length is 13 residues. Germline-derived CDR1 and CDR2 are SGDLS and YYNGEE. V was shortened by 4 bases and J by 0 bases, with 8 bases between the two germline ends. The PCR ran on 60 Vbeta and 13 Jbeta primers. Clones were sequenced by immunoSEQ multiplex PCR, and TCRdb holds only the in-frame ones, with some missing. The data contain about 160,000 clones, 75% to 90% of them singletons. The sequenced sample was PBMCs. This receptor was identified in a man between 25 and 39 years old in good health and CMV-seronegative. J is TRBJ2-7 and V is TRBV9; D uncertain. CDR3 DNA: TGTGCCAGCAGCCTTGACATCTCCTACGAGCAGTACTTC. Amino acids: CASSLDISYEQYF.